The clone carrying this T cell receptor beta chain was recorded at least ten times. The CDR3 is 15 residues long. V shed 0 bases and J shed 0 bases, with 6 bases lying between them. This specimen belongs to a study of T cells in Graves' hyperthyroidism and ophthalmopathy. TCR beta CDR3 regions were amplified from RNA transcripts. Researchers ran a first-round RT-PCR on the TCR CDR3 using the HTBI primer set. TCRdb re-derived calls from the multiplex PCR reads in MiXCR, one entry per CDR3 protein. The profile covers around 340,000 distinct CDR3 sequences, with about 20% appearing a single time and around 50% taken by the ten largest.

The V call is TRBV12-3 or TRBV12-4, the J call TRBJ1-5, with D perhaps matching TRBD1 (5 bases). The sequencing sample was made of blood. This TCR derives from a woman in her 50s with Graves' hyperthyroidism. The CDR3 here is CASSLATASNQPQHF. CDR3 bases: TGTGCCAGCAGTTTAGCGACAGCTAGCAATCAGCCCCAGCATTTT.